What follows are 6 T cell receptor beta chains derived from one specimen sequenced in a study of blood T cell repertoires in COVID-19. Assay used: immunoSEQ multiplex PCR; TCRdb lists only in-frame clones, some missing. In the table there are fewer than 95,000 clones, under 80% of which are singletons. Sequenced: peripheral blood. The receptors originated from a man aged 65 to 79 with COVID-19, enrolled during active disease.

This chain connects TRBV5-4 to TRBJ2-5; D possibly corresponds to TRBD2 (5 bases). This CDR3 region has 14 residues. V was clipped by 2 bases and J by 1 base, with 9 bases between them. The germline V gene has CDR1 SGHNT and CDR2 YYREEE (reference sequence). The CDR3 here is CASSFWTVQETQYF. CDR3 nucleotide sequence: TGTGCCAGCAGCTTCTGGACTGTCCAAGAGACCCAGTACTTC.

In its sample, this clone was seen a few times. This rearrangement joins TRBV24-1 to TRBJ2-3; 7 positions match TRBD2. Losses at the gene ends were 4 bases for V and 2 bases for J; bases not matched to a gene: 5. The germline V gene has CDR1 KGHDR and CDR2 SFDVKD. The CDR3 totals 15 residues. CDR3 nucleotides: TGTGCCACCAGTGACCCGGGGGGTGACACAGATACGCAGTATTTT. It translates to CATSDPGGDTDTQYF.

This clone was seen only a few times. V gene TRBV5-1 combines with J gene TRBJ1-6; TRBD1 aligns across 9 bases. The junction had 21 bases not matched to a gene; V was cut back by 4 bases and J by 7 bases. The germline gives CDR1 SGHRS, CDR2 YFSETQ. The CDR3 loop spans 20 amino acids. This CDR3 is CASSSSSGTGRLLGNSPLHF. The CDR3 DNA reads TGCGCCAGCAGCAGCAGCTCCGGGACAGGGCGGCTCCTCGGCAATTCACCCCTCCACTTT.

This chain connects TRBV7-2 to TRBJ2-3; D unresolved. CDR1 and CDR2 (germline): SGHTA, FQGNSA. V shed 7 bases and J shed 4 bases, with 6 bases lying between them. The CDR3 length is 11 residues. CDR3 in amino acids: CASKISDTQYF. The CDR3 coding sequence is TGTGCCAGCAAAATCTCAGATACGCAGTATTTT.

The gene calls are TRBV18 and TRBJ1-1; 7 bases map to TRBD1. Germline V gives CDR1 KGHSH, CDR2 LQKENI. CDR3 length: 15 amino acids. V lost 8 bases and J lost 1; bases outside the gene matches: 10. The CDR3 sequence: CASRYDRVSNTEAFF. Written as DNA, the CDR3 is TGTGCCAGCAGATATGACAGGGTGTCGAACACTGAAGCTTTCTTT.

This clone was found a few times. J is TRBJ2-7 and V is TRBV10-2; tentatively, D is TRBD1 (6 bases). The CDR3 sequence is 16 residues long. V lost 5 bases, J lost 0 bases, and 17 bases lay in between. CDR1 WSHSY and CDR2 SAAADI come from the germline V gene. The chain's CDR3 is CASSSQGTKGSYEQYF. The CDR3 region has the DNA TGCGCCAGCAGTTCCCAGGGGACCAAGGGCTCCTACGAGCAGTACTTC.